A selection of T cell receptor beta chains follows, all from one sample in a study of blood T cells in healthy people across ages. MiXCR was run by TCRdb on the 5' RACE reads, yielding one entry per CDR3 protein. The sample carries 800,000 to 900,000 distinct CDR3 sequences, 62% recorded once. The sample consisted of blood. These receptors came from a man in his thirties or forties in good health. Both conserved end residues are part of each CDR3. The order of the fields is J gene, clone size, V gene, D gene, CDR3 protein, CDR3 DNA. The D gene is left open where the match is weak. Clone size is shown for a subset of rows, as once, few, many or a class of expanded clone.

TRBJ2-6 few TRBV6-4 TRBD1 CAAGTGVGANVLTF TGTGCCGCTGGGACAGGGGTTGGGGCCAACGTCCTGACTTTC
TRBJ2-1 . TRBV25-1 . CASSDPPHREQFF TGTGCCAGCAGTGACCCTCCTCACCGAGAGCAGTTCTTC
TRBJ2-6 . TRBV13 . CASSLRADSPLWGANVLTF TGTGCCAGCAGCCTGAGGGCGGATAGTCCCCTCTGGGGGGCCAACGTCCTGACTTTC
TRBJ1-2 . TRBV29-1 . CSVANSLDRNYGYTF TGCAGCGTGGCGAACTCATTAGACAGAAACTATGGCTACACCTTC
TRBJ2-3 few TRBV14 . CASSQDYRVAQYF TGTGCCAGCAGCCAAGATTACAGGGTCGCGCAGTATTTT
TRBJ2-3 once TRBV3-1 . CASSQAFGASTDTQYF TGTGCCAGCAGCCAGGCTTTCGGGGCTAGCACAGATACGCAGTATTTT
TRBJ2-5 . TRBV28 . CASSLPRASSSQETQYF TGTGCCAGCAGCCTCCCCCGGGCATCCTCTTCCCAAGAGACCCAGTACTTC
TRBJ2-1 few TRBV20-1 TRBD1 CSAREGRGKGEQFF TGCAGTGCTAGAGAGGGCAGGGGGAAGGGGGAGCAGTTCTTC
TRBJ2-3 few TRBV7-3 TRBD2 CASSLGAGGPPDTQYF TGTGCCAGCAGCTTAGGGGCGGGGGGGCCGCCAGATACGCAGTATTTT
TRBJ2-2 . TRBV20-1 . CSASPGAGLNTGELFF TGCAGTGCTAGTCCGGGGGCAGGATTAAACACCGGGGAGCTGTTTTTT